This record looks at one T cell receptor (beta chain) sequence and its context. Sequenced by immunoSEQ multiplex PCR; TCRdb stores in-frame clones only, minus some. This repertoire shows 32,000 or so clones, approximately 90% found once; its top ten account for around 0.44%. This entry comes from a study of PD-1 blockade in classical Hodgkin lymphoma. Time point indicated: cycle 4 day 1 (C4D1), after less than 7 weeks of nivolumab. Relapses following autologous stem cell transplantation were seen in all patients, with brentuximab vedotin exposure varying. Negative magnetic selection isolated CD4+ T cells from thawed PBMCs. The TCR sequence derives from a human donor with classical Hodgkin lymphoma. This specimen consisted of CD4+ T cells from blood, obtained before the fourth cycle of nivolumab.

CDR3 protein: CASSPPSSGPYTGELFF. CDR3 nucleotides: TGTGCCAGCAGTCCCCCCTCTAGCGGACCTTACACCGGGGAGCTGTTTTTT. The gene calls are TRBV28 and TRBJ2-2, with 7 positions matching TRBD2. Germline V gene lookup returns CDR1 MDHEN and CDR2 SYDVKM. The CDR3 is made up of 17 amino acids. The trim removed 5 bases at V and 3 bases at J, leaving 12 bases unmatched.